Listed below are T cell receptor beta chains from one sample, sequenced in a study of T-cell memory formation after mild COVID-19. TCRdb re-called the 5' RACE reads through MiXCR, storing one row per CDR3 protein. The table lists 450,000 to 650,000 distinct CDR3 sequences, over 15% of them singletons. Sequencing was carried out using PBMCs or a T cell subset sorted from them (not recorded which). The receptors here all came from an adult woman who had mild COVID-19 (a few samples of this study predate the infection). Cell type and time point are not known. Both conserved end residues are part of each CDR3. Where a row states a size, it is once, few, many or the class of an expanded clone; other rows omit it.

cdr3_aa clone_size j_call v_call
CASSRDRGTNSPLHF few TRBJ1-6 TRBV2
CASSQDPAGSSYNEQFF - TRBJ2-1 TRBV4-3
CASRSTSGISEQYF - TRBJ2-7 TRBV6-5
CASSHNRYRGAMGGYTF - TRBJ1-2 TRBV12-3/TRBV12-4
CSARDRGGAGTEAFF - TRBJ1-1 TRBV20-1
CASRLADRNEQFF few TRBJ2-1 TRBV7-2
CASSQVDGSYNEQFF - TRBJ2-1 TRBV4-1
CASSHPPSDQETQYF - TRBJ2-5 TRBV4-1
CASSYEDRTYSPLHF few TRBJ1-6 TRBV6-5
CASSLLEYTGELFF - TRBJ2-2 TRBV7-6
CASSRRAHTEAFF - TRBJ1-1 TRBV6-2/TRBV6-3
CASSHLLAGDSFYEQYF few TRBJ2-7 TRBV4-1
CASSTQWGNEQFF many TRBJ2-1 TRBV7-9
CASSQDGDRGLVTEAFF - TRBJ1-1 TRBV4-3
CASRPLLGTGTHEQFF - TRBJ2-1 TRBV12-3/TRBV12-4
CASSFPGGRETQYF - TRBJ2-5 TRBV5-4
CSASSPSLTGELFF - TRBJ2-2 TRBV20-1
CASRAGQAGELFF - TRBJ2-2 TRBV7-2
CASSSVRDYNEQFF few TRBJ2-1 TRBV13
CASSPGQTNEQFF - TRBJ2-1 TRBV12-3/TRBV12-4
CASTHRQGSYGYTF few TRBJ1-2 TRBV12-3/TRBV12-4
CASSLARAGAHNEQFF - TRBJ2-1 TRBV7-8
CSARGLAGTYNEQFF - TRBJ2-1 TRBV20-1
CASSKTTNTGELFF many TRBJ2-2 TRBV11-3
CASGENMNTEAFF - TRBJ1-1 TRBV12-5
CASSKGGGPTSGTEAFF few TRBJ1-1 TRBV21-1
CASSQGISSDEQYF many TRBJ2-7 TRBV4-2
CASSQDGGAEDFF - TRBJ1-1 TRBV3-1
CASGTTPSYEQYF - TRBJ2-7 TRBV7-9
CASSLDRGGSYEQYF many TRBJ2-7 TRBV11-2
CASSPQAGGPYNEQFF - TRBJ2-1 TRBV7-2
CASSQGMAVETQYF - TRBJ2-5 TRBV4-1
CASSQVAGNYGYTF few TRBJ1-2 TRBV3-1
CSAHLLDGYTF - TRBJ1-2 TRBV20-1
CASSEYGGAETQYF few TRBJ2-5 TRBV25-1
CASSPGTGGHEQFF - TRBJ2-1 TRBV6-1
CASNKGGEGTEAFF few TRBJ1-1 TRBV2
CASSRTGTRNTGELFF few TRBJ2-2 TRBV3-1
CASNVLTDTQYF few TRBJ2-3 TRBV11-2
CATSDFIGRSDTEAFF - TRBJ1-1 TRBV24-1
CASSFAGTQETQYF few TRBJ2-5 TRBV7-2
CASSLNQQFF few TRBJ2-1 TRBV7-9
CASSSGGLDEQYF many TRBJ2-7 TRBV5-1
CSVVDIIQNNEQFF - TRBJ2-1 TRBV29-1
CASSFQFRGQEDTQYF few TRBJ2-3 TRBV5-1
CASSQDGGLGGTQYF - TRBJ2-5 TRBV4-3
CASRDRGGQETQYF - TRBJ2-5 TRBV5-1